This entry lists 13 T cell receptor beta chains sequenced from one sample in a study of shared clonotypes between healthy human individuals. Libraries were prepared by immunoSEQ multiplex PCR; TCRdb keeps only in-frame clonotypes and omits some of them. The top ten hold 0.36% of the sample, which has around 2.5 million clones, approximately 93% seen once. Sequences were obtained from naive CD4+ T cells from PBMCs. Subset meaning: CD45RA+ positively selected. These TCRs come from a man in his late teens or twenties in good health. Some clones in this sample may be carry-over from other donors' samples.

The genes are TRBV28 and TRBJ2-7; possibly TRBD1 for D (5 bases). V was trimmed by 6 bases and J by 4 bases, leaving 19 bases between them. This CDR3 region has 15 residues. The V gene's germline CDR1 is MDHEN and CDR2 SYDVKM. The CDR3 is CASSLKLNRLYEQYF. CDR3 DNA: TGTGCCAGCAGCCTCAAACTCAACAGGCTTTACGAGCAGTACTTC.

In regard to this clone: This specimen includes other DNA sequences encoding the same CDR3. This sequence joins TRBV18 and TRBJ2-3, with D unclear. CDR1 is KGHSH, CDR2 LQKENI, per germline. Trimming removed 1 base from V and 6 bases from J, with 5 bases in between. This CDR3 is built from 12 residues. The CDR3 protein is CASSPRLDTQYF. DNA for the CDR3: TGTGCCAGCTCACCACGTTTGGATACGCAGTATTTT. The whole variable domain, filled in from reference TRBV18 and TRBJ2-3, reads NAGVMQNPRHLVRRRGQEARLRCSPMKGHSHVYWYRQLPEEGLKFMVYLQKENIIDESGMPKERFSAEFPKEGPSILRIQQVVRGDSAAYFCASSPRLDTQYFGPGTRLTVL.

This chain connects TRBV7-2 to TRBJ1-5; D remains ambiguous. In germline, CDR1 is SGHTA, CDR2 FQGNSA. V was clipped by 1 base and J by 4 bases, with 11 bases between them. The CDR3 runs 15 residues. CDR3 region: CASSLGVLRNQPQHF. In nucleotides, the CDR3 is TGTGCCAGCAGCTTAGGGGTACTCAGGAATCAGCCCCAGCATTTT. Full variable domain (rest looked up from reference TRBV7-2 and TRBJ1-5): GAGVSQSPSNKVTEKGKDVELRCDPISGHTALYWYRQSLGQGLEFLIYFQGNSAPDKSGLPSDRFSAERTGGSVSTLTIQRTQQEDSAVYLCASSLGVLRNQPQHFGDGTRLSIL.

The gene calls are TRBV27 and TRBJ2-5; D is perhaps TRBD2 (5 bases). V was shortened by 3 bases and J by 5 bases, with 7 bases between the two germline ends. The germline V gene has CDR1 MNHEY and CDR2 SMNVEV (reference sequence). This CDR3 is built from 12 residues. Written as DNA, the CDR3 is TGTGCCAGCAGTTTCAGGAGGGAGACCCAGTACTTC. Protein product: CASSFRRETQYF.

The rearrangement links TRBV5-6 to TRBJ1-1, with D possibly TRBD1 on 5 matching bases. Germline V gives CDR1 SGHDT, CDR2 YYEEEE. CDR3 size: 14 residues. The V end was cut by 1 base, the J end by 6 bases, with 13 bases between. The CDR3 spells CASSLSSGRPEAFF. The DNA for the CDR3 is TGTGCCAGCAGCTTGTCTTCAGGGAGGCCTGAAGCTTTCTTT.

A note on this clone: Other DNA sequences in this specimen translate into the identical CDR3. The chain employs TRBV5-1 and TRBJ1-2; 7 bases are shared with TRBD1. The germline gives CDR1 SGHRS, CDR2 YFSETQ. This CDR3 comprises 13 residues. With 2 bases clipped from V and 8 bases from J, the junction kept 6 bases outside the gene matches. In DNA form, the CDR3 reads TGCGCCAGCAGCTTAGAGGGGGCGCCGGGCTACACCTTC. This translates into CASSLEGAPGYTF. Filled out from reference TRBV5-1 and TRBJ1-2, the complete variable domain reads KAGVTQTPRYLIKTRGQQVTLSCSPISGHRSVSWYQQTPGQGLQFLFEYFSETQRNKGNFPGRFSGRQFSNSRSEMNVSTLELGDSALYLCASSLEGAPGYTFGSGTRLTVV.

In the case of this clone: Other DNA sequences in this sample translate to the same CDR3. The chain recombines TRBV5-1 with TRBJ2-7; 9 nucleotides align to TRBD1. The CDR3 is 14 amino acids. The V segment lost 4 bases and the J segment 2 bases; nucleotides outside the gene matches: 4. CDR1 is SGHRS, CDR2 YFSETQ, per germline. The CDR3: CASSRGQGAYEQYF. Here the CDR3 DNA reads TGCGCCAGCAGCCGGGGACAGGGTGCCTACGAGCAGTACTTC.

The chain's CDR3 is CAWSATPGQRLVGNYGYTF. DNA of the CDR3: TGTGCCTGGAGCGCAACCCCGGGACAGCGGTTGGTGGGGAACTATGGCTACACCTTC. The rearrangement joins TRBV30 to TRBJ1-2, with 7 bases that match TRBD1. This CDR3 comprises 19 residues. The J segment lost 2 bases and the V segment lost 3 bases, leaving 21 bases of the junction unmatched. The germline V gene encodes CDR1 GTSNPN and CDR2 SVGIG (reference sequence). Full variable domain (outside the CDR3, taken from reference TRBV30 and TRBJ1-2): SQTIHQWPATLVQPVGSPLSLECTVEGTSNPNLYWYRQAAGRGLQLLFYSVGIGQISSEVPQNLSASRPQDRQFILSSKKLLLSDSGFYLCAWSATPGQRLVGNYGYTFGSGTRLTVV.

Turning to this clone: This specimen includes other DNA sequences encoding the same CDR3. The chain couples TRBV18 to TRBJ1-4, with a tentative D call TRBD1 (5 bases). The length of the CDR3 is 14 residues. From germline, CDR1 is KGHSH and CDR2 LQKENI. Trimming pared 1 base from V and 8 bases from J, leaving 11 bases between. The CDR3 here is CASSPRQGEEKLFF. In DNA form, the CDR3 reads TGTGCCAGCTCACCACGGCAGGGCGAGGAAAAACTGTTTTTT.

This chain links TRBV18 with TRBJ2-3, with D unresolved. CDR1 is KGHSH, CDR2 LQKENI, per germline. The CDR3 is made up of 13 amino acids. V gave up 3 bases and J gave up 0 bases, with 4 bases separating them. This CDR3 is CASSPYSTDTQYF. CDR3 nucleotides: TGTGCCAGCTCACCCTATAGCACAGATACGCAGTATTTT.

The chain joins TRBV5-1 to TRBJ2-3, with 12 bases identical to TRBD2. V was clipped by 4 bases and J by 0 bases; unmatched bases: 0. Per the germline V gene, CDR1 is SGHRS and CDR2 is YFSETQ. The CDR3 contains 15 residues. The CDR3 spells CASSTSGRSTDTQYF. CDR3 DNA sequence: TGCGCCAGCAGCACTAGCGGGAGGAGCACAGATACGCAGTATTTT.

This clone was observed a few times. The chain joins TRBV5-1 to TRBJ1-2; D might be TRBD1 (5 bases). The length of the CDR3 is 15 residues. The germline gives CDR1 SGHRS, CDR2 YFSETQ. Trimming took off 0 bases at V and 0 bases at J, with 9 bases between the two ends. CDR3 DNA: TGCGCCAGCAGCTTGGAATCAGGGACTAACTATGGCTACACCTTC. It specifies CASSLESGTNYGYTF. The whole variable domain, filled in from reference TRBV5-1 and TRBJ1-2, reads KAGVTQTPRYLIKTRGQQVTLSCSPISGHRSVSWYQQTPGQGLQFLFEYFSETQRNKGNFPGRFSGRQFSNSRSEMNVSTLELGDSALYLCASSLESGTNYGYTFGSGTRLTVV.

This clone came up once. J is TRBJ2-1 and V is TRBV6-1; 8 positions match TRBD1. This CDR3 has 15 residues. The ends lost 7 bases at V and 7 bases at J; junction bases unmatched: 12. Germline loops: CDR1 MNHNS, CDR2 SASEGT. CDR3 residues: CASITPRQGMNEQFF. The CDR3 DNA sequence: TGTGCCAGCATCACCCCGAGACAGGGGATGAATGAGCAGTTCTTC.